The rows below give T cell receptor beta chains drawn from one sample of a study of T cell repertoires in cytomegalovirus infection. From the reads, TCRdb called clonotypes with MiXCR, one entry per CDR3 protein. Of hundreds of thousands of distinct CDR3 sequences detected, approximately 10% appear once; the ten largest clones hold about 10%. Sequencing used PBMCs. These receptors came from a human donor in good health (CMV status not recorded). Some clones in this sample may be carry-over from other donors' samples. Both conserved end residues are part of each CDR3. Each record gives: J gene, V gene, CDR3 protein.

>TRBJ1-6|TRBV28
CASSLGNSPLHF
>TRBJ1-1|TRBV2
CASSEDEDGAKDWPEAFF
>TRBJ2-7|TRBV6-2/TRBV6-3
CASKSGNVYEQYF
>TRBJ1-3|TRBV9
CASSVDWESGNTIYF
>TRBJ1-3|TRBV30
CAWSDGTEKGNTIYF
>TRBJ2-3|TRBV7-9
CASSPRATDTQYF
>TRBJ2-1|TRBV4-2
CASSQSKHYNEQFF
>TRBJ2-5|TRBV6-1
CASRMSGSETQYF
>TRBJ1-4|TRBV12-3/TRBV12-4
CASTLRYGEGEKLFF
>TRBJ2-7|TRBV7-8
CASSLVETEQYF
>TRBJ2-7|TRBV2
CASSEGGAGVIEQYF
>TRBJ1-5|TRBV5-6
CASSSDTQPQHF
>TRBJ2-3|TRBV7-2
CASSPSGRITDTQYF
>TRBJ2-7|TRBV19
CASSKDRAYEQYF
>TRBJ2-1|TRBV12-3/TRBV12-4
CASRYTSAEQFF
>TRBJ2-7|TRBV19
CASSIRRSSEQYF
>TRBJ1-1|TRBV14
CASSQEALEKAFF
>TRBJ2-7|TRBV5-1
CASRYRDQAEEQYF
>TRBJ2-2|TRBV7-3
CASSLWSGRAGELFF
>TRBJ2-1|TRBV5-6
CASSSPTSGRYNEQFF
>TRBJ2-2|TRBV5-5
CASSSWTVGTGELFF
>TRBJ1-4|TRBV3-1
CASSHRISNEKLFF
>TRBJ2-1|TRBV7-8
CASSPGQRGNEQFF
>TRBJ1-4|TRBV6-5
CASMGLASNEKLFF
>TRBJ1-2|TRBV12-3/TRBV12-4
CASSLTGQIHYGYTF
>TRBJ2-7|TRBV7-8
CASSLQPGAEHEQYF
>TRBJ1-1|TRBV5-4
CASSLRIVGTEAFF
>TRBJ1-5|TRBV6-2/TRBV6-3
CASSWVAGGVGYSNQPQHF
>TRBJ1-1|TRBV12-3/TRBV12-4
CASSLGGFYTEAFF
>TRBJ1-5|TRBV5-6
CASSAEGGLSNQPQHF
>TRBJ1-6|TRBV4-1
CASSRTEVDSPLHF
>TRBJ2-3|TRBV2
CASRGVGTDTQYF
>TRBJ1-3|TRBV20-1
CSARKRSGNTIYF
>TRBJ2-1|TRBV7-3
CASSSYQDSDNEQFF
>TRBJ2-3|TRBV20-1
CSAKRENTQYF
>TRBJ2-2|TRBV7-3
CASSTRGAGELFF
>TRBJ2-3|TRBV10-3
CAISEAGLAGGDTQYF
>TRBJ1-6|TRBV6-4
CASFGEQGKFEGSPLHF
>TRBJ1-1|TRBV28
CASSSKRNTEAFF
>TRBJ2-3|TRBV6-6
CASSYSRTSTDTQYF
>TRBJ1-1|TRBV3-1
CASSPPTTRLSTEAFF
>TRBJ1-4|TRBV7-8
CASSKFEAPTNEKLFF
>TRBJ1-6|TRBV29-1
CSVEGSGDGRPLRGSPLHF
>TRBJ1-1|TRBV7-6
CASSLKGGNTEAFF
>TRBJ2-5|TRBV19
CASSIDGQVQETQYF
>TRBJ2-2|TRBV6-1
CASSTRGDRGTGELFF
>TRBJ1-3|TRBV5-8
CASSFRGGSGNTIYF
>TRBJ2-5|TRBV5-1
CASMIARSTGGTQYF
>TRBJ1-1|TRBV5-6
CVSSLADTEAFF
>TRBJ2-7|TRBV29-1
CSVPTGFGYEQYF
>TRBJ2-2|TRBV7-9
CASSFLRLSGRITGELFF
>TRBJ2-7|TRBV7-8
CASRVGQGAYEQYF
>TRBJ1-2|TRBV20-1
CSARDGSRPGSYGYTF
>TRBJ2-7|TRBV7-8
CASSSRLGMSYEQYF
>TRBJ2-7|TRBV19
CASSIWGGDSYEQYF
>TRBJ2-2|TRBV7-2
CASSLEVRMNTGELFF
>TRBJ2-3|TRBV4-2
CASRDTSGGADTQYF
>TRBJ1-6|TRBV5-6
CASSLGLGGNSPLHF
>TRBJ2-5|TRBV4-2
CASSQDRGLETQYF